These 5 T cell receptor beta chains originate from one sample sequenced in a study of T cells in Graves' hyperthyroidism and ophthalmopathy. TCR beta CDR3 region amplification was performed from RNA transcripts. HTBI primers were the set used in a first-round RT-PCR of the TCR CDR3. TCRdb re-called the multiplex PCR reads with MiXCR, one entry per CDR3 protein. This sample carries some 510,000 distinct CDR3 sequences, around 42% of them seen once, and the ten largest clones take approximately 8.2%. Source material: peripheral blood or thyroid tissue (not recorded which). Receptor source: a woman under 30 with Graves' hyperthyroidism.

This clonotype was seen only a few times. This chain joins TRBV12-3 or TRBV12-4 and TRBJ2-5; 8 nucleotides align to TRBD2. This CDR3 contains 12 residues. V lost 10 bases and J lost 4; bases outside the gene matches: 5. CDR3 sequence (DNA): TGTGCCACCAGCGGGGGCGGAGAGACCCAGTACTTC. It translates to CATSGGGETQYF.

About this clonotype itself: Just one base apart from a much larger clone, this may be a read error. Here the CDR3 DNA reads TGTGCCAGCAGCCGAAGGACAGGGGTCTATGGCTACACCTTC. Amino acid sequence: CASSRRTGVYGYTF. The rearrangement joins TRBV14 to TRBJ1-2, with 9 bases that match TRBD1. CDR1 SGHDN and CDR2 FVKESK come from the germline V gene. The ends lost 4 bases at V and 4 bases at J; junction bases unmatched: 4. The CDR3 is 14 residues long. The entire variable domain, with the rest obtained from reference TRBV14 and TRBJ1-2, is as follows: EAGVTQFPSHSVIEKGQTVTLRCDPISGHDNLYWYRRVMGKEIKFLLHFVKESKQDESGMPNNRFLAERTGGTYSTLKVQPAELEDSGVYFCASSRRTGVYGYTFGSGTRLTVV.

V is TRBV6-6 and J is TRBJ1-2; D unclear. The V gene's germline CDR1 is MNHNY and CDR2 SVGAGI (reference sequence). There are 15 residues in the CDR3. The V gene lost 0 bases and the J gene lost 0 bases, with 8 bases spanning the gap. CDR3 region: CASSYSGIANYGYTF. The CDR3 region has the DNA TGTGCCAGCAGTTACTCCGGCATAGCTAACTATGGCTACACCTTC.

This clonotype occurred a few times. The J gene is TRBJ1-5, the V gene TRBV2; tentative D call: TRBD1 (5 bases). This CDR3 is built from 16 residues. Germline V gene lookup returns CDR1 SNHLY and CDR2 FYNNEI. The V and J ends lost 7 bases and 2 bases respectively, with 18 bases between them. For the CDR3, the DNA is TGTGCCAGCACATTGGGAATAGGGGTAGGCAATCAGCCCCAGCATTTT. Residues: CASTLGIGVGNQPQHF.

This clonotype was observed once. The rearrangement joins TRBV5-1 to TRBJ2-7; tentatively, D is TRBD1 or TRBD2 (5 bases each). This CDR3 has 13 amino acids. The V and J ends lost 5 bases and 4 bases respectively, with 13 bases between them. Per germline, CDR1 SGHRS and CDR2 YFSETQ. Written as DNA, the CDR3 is TGCGCCAGCAGTCCATCGGGGCATTACGAGCAGTACTTC. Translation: CASSPSGHYEQYF.